One sample yielded the 32 T cell receptor beta chains listed below, sequenced in a study of blood T cell repertoires in COVID-19. Some clones are missing from TCRdb's copy, which holds only in-frame ones; the method was immunoSEQ multiplex PCR. The top ten hold 8.8% of the sample, which has about 49,000 clones, around 68% seen once. Sequenced input: peripheral blood. Every receptor here comes from a woman in her seventies with acute or convalescent COVID-19.

The chain employs TRBV23-1 and TRBJ2-2; TRBD1 matches 8 bases. TRBV23-1 is flagged as an ORF with uncertain function. V lost 11 bases and J lost 5; bases outside the gene matches: 10. The CDR3 is 14 amino acids. CDR3 amino acids: CAWTYRGRTGELFF. DNA for the CDR3: TGCGCCTGGACCTACAGGGGGAGAACCGGGGAGCTGTTTTTT.

The sample holds a few counts of this clone. The chain uses TRBV19 and TRBJ1-4; the match to TRBD1 covers 8 bases. CDR3 length: 13 amino acids. Germline CDR1 is LNHDA and CDR2 is SQIVND (reference sequence). The V and J ends lost 11 bases and 7 bases, in that order; junction bases with no gene match: 9. DNA for the CDR3: TGTGCCTCCTTACCAGGGGGCGGTGAAAAACTGTTTTTT. Translation: CASLPGGGEKLFF.

This clone was seen only a few times. V usage is TRBV15 and J usage is TRBJ1-2; 7 bases agree with TRBD1. The CDR3 is made up of 15 amino acids. V lost 5 bases to trimming and J lost 4 bases; unmatched junction nucleotides: 10. CDR1 and CDR2 (germline): LNHNV, YYDKDF (reference sequence). The CDR3 spells CATSPARDSPYGYTF. CDR3 sequence (DNA): TGTGCCACCAGCCCAGCCCGGGACAGCCCCTATGGCTACACCTTC.

The chain joins TRBV3-1 (or the pseudogene TRBV3-2) to TRBJ2-1; TRBD2 agrees at 12 bases. CDR1 is LGHDT and CDR2 is YNNKEL in the germline V gene (reference sequence). V shed 6 bases and J 10 bases; nucleotides not matched to a gene: 7. The length of the CDR3 is 14 residues. This CDR3 is CASSIGLAGPEQFF. The CDR3 DNA follows: TGTGCCAGCAGTATTGGACTAGCGGGACCAGAGCAGTTCTTC.

DNA of the CDR3: TGTGCCAGCAGCTTTTCGCGGGCAGACAATGAGCAGTTCTTC. Protein: CASSFSRADNEQFF. The chain employs TRBV7-9 and TRBJ2-1; possible D gene TRBD2, 5 bases. Between the trimmed V and J ends, which lost 3 bases and 5 bases, there was a span of 11 bases. Germline-derived CDR1 and CDR2 are SEHNR and FQNEAQ (reference sequence). CDR3 length: 14 residues. Full variable domain (remainder filled in from reference TRBV7-9 and TRBJ2-1): DTGVSQNPRHKITKRGQNVTFRCDPISEHNRLYWYRQTLGQGPEFLTYFQNEAQLEKSRLLSDRFSAERPKGSFSTLEIQRTEQGDSAMYLCASSFSRADNEQFFGPGTRLTVL.

The V and J genes are TRBV18 and TRBJ1-2; no clear D. The germline V gene encodes CDR1 KGHSH and CDR2 LQKENI. This CDR3 has 18 amino acids. The germline V and J ends were trimmed by 0 bases and 7 bases, with 24 bases remaining between them. The DNA of the CDR3 is TGTGCCAGCTCACCACCGGGGAGAGACATCTTTGAAAATGGTGGCTACACCTTC. It encodes CASSPPGRDIFENGGYTF.

V usage is TRBV5-4 and J usage is TRBJ2-2, with a possible D match to TRBD1 (5 bases). Per germline, CDR1 SGHNT and CDR2 YYREEE (reference sequence). Trimming took off 2 bases at V and 1 base at J, with 9 bases between the two ends. The CDR3 length is 15 residues. This chain's CDR3 is CASSLDSVNTGELFF. The CDR3 nucleotides read TGTGCCAGCAGCTTAGACAGCGTGAACACCGGGGAGCTGTTTTTT.

The chain combines TRBV18 with TRBJ1-3; 9 bases match TRBD1. In germline, CDR1 is KGHSH, CDR2 LQKENI. V dropped 3 bases and J dropped 2; count of bases not matched to a gene: 5. The CDR3 covers 16 residues. This chain's CDR3 is CASSPRDRAAGNTIYF. CDR3 DNA: TGTGCCAGCTCACCCCGGGACAGGGCTGCTGGAAACACCATATATTTT.

The genes are TRBV7-2 and TRBJ2-1, with 9 bases matching TRBD2. V lost 5 bases and J lost 5; bases outside the gene matches: 19. CDR1 SGHTA and CDR2 FQGNSA come from the germline V gene. This CDR3 has 19 residues. CDR3 DNA: TGTGCCAGCAGCCCTAGGAGGCTACTTCTAGCGGGACAGAACAATGAGCAGTTCTTC. Translated: CASSPRRLLLAGQNNEQFF. The whole variable domain, filled in from reference TRBV7-2 and TRBJ2-1, reads GAGVSQSPSNKVTEKGKDVELRCDPISGHTALYWYRQSLGQGLEFLIYFQGNSAPDKSGLPSDRFSAERTGGSVSTLTIQRTQQEDSAVYLCASSPRRLLLAGQNNEQFFGPGTRLTVL.

CDR3 sequence reads: CASNPTDYNSPLHF. The CDR3 coding sequence is TGTGCCAGCAACCCGACAGACTATAATTCACCCCTCCACTTT. This chain connects TRBV6-6 to TRBJ1-6, with a possible D match to TRBD1 (5 bases). The germline V gene encodes CDR1 MNHNY and CDR2 SVGAGI (reference sequence). V was shortened by 7 bases and J by 3 bases, with 10 bases between the two germline ends. The CDR3 extends over 14 amino acids.

Remarks on this clone: This same CDR3 is encoded by further DNA sequences in the sample. The gene calls are TRBV15 and TRBJ2-7, with D possibly TRBD2 on 5 matching bases. This CDR3 spans 17 amino acids. V was clipped by 0 bases and J by 3 bases, with 18 bases between them. Germline lookup yields CDR1 LNHNV and CDR2 YYDKDF (reference sequence). CDR3 bases: TGTGCCACCAGCAGAGATCACAGACTGGCGGGTGGCTACGAGCAGTACTTC. Translating gives CATSRDHRLAGGYEQYF.

This clone showed up just a few times. This chain links TRBV6-5 with TRBJ2-1, with 8 bases matching TRBD2. Germline V CDR1 and CDR2: MNHEY, SVGAGI. CDR3 length: 15 amino acids. The trim removed 5 bases at V and 8 bases at J, leaving 11 bases unmatched. CDR3 region: CASSPVGVSGDEQFF. DNA for the CDR3: TGTGCCAGCAGTCCCGTAGGGGTTAGCGGGGATGAGCAGTTCTTC.

The rearrangement uses TRBV7-2 and TRBJ2-1, with TRBD2 matching 14 bases. In germline, CDR1 is SGHTA, CDR2 FQGNSA. The J segment lost 6 bases and the V segment lost 6 bases, leaving 7 bases of the junction unmatched. The CDR3 has 16 amino acids. Here the CDR3 reads CASRPRLAGGGNEQFF. CDR3 nucleotide sequence: TGTGCCAGCAGGCCTCGACTAGCGGGGGGGGGCAATGAGCAGTTCTTC.

This clone appeared a single time. This chain uses TRBV24-1 with TRBJ1-1; TRBD1 agrees at 11 bases. The CDR3 loop spans 15 amino acids. The V gene's germline CDR1 is KGHDR and CDR2 SFDVKD. V dropped 9 bases and J dropped 1; count of bases not matched to a gene: 6. The CDR3 here is CATAGTGGTNTEAFF. The CDR3 DNA reads as TGTGCCACCGCCGGGACAGGGGGAACGAACACTGAAGCTTTCTTT.

The chain is built from TRBV11-2 and TRBJ2-1; 9 bases align to TRBD2. The junction had 4 bases not matched to a gene; V was cut back by 1 base and J by 6 bases. The CDR3 runs 15 residues. Germline CDR1 is SGHAT and CDR2 is FQNNGV. The CDR3 DNA is TGTGCCAGCAGCTTAGGAGGCGGGGGGGCCAATGAGCAGTTCTTC. It codes for CASSLGGGGANEQFF.

The chain links TRBV6-5 to TRBJ1-1, with D perhaps matching TRBD1 (6 bases). Germline V gene data show CDR1 as MNHEY and CDR2 as SVGAGI. The CDR3 covers 15 residues. V was shortened by 2 bases and J by 4 bases, with 14 bases between the two germline ends. CDR3 coding DNA: TGTGCCAGCAGTTACCCGACACAGGGCACCACTGAAGCTTTCTTT. Amino acids: CASSYPTQGTTEAFF.

This sequence joins TRBV7-2 and TRBJ2-3, with 11 bases fitting TRBD2. Germline CDR1 SGHTA, CDR2 FQGNSA. CDR3 length: 14 residues. The ends lost 8 bases at V and 5 bases at J; junction bases unmatched: 6. The DNA of the CDR3 is TGTGCCAGCCAAGTAGCGGGGGGGCAAGATACGCAGTATTTT. It encodes CASQVAGGQDTQYF.

The chain couples TRBV7-9 to TRBJ2-7; no firm D call. The CDR3 has 14 residues. Germline V CDR1 and CDR2: SEHNR, FQNEAQ (reference sequence). V was cut by 0 bases and J by 2 bases, with 8 bases left in between. CDR3 residues: CASSLAQVTYEQYF. The DNA for the CDR3 is TGTGCCAGCAGCTTAGCGCAGGTGACCTACGAGCAGTACTTC.

The rearrangement joins TRBV28 to TRBJ2-7; a weak D match, TRBD1 (5 bases). Trimming left V 6 bases short and J 2 bases short, with 5 bases between. In germline, CDR1 is MDHEN, CDR2 SYDVKM. CDR3 length: 11 amino acids. CDR3: CASRGPYEQYF. The CDR3 nucleotides read TGTGCCAGCAGGGGGCCCTACGAGCAGTACTTC.

The chain joins TRBV6-6 to TRBJ1-1; 10 nucleotides line up with TRBD1. Germline lookup yields CDR1 MNHNY and CDR2 SVGAGI (reference sequence). CDR3 length: 14 amino acids. CDR3: CAYRGQGSSDEAFF. The CDR3, as DNA: TGTGCTTACCGGGGACAGGGGTCGAGTGATGAAGCTTTCTTT.

V gene TRBV5-1 combines with J gene TRBJ2-7; D might be TRBD2 (6 bases). The V gene's germline CDR1 is SGHRS and CDR2 YFSETQ. The CDR3 spans 14 residues. Trimming took 2 bases from V and 2 from J, leaving 11 bases between them. CDR3 sequence: CASSFGGRAYEQYF. CDR3 sequence (DNA): TGCGCCAGCAGCTTCGGGGGACGCGCCTACGAGCAGTACTTC.

The gene calls are TRBV2 and TRBJ2-7, with unresolved D. This CDR3 spans 14 amino acids. V was pared by 1 base and J by 0 bases, with 7 bases between. In germline, CDR1 is SNHLY, CDR2 FYNNEI. CDR3 sequence (DNA): TGTGCCAGCAGTGAAGACTACAACTCCTACGAGCAGTACTTC. Translating gives CASSEDYNSYEQYF.

V is TRBV19 and J is TRBJ2-3, with D unresolved. With 5 bases removed from V and 2 bases from J, the gap between germline ends came to 8 bases. Germline V gene data show CDR1 as LNHDA and CDR2 as SQIVND (reference sequence). This CDR3 is built from 13 residues. The CDR3 bases are TGTGCCAGTAGTGTGACATTCACAGATACGCAGTATTTT. Translation: CASSVTFTDTQYF.

The genes are TRBV27 and TRBJ1-5; TRBD1 is a possible D gene (5 bases). This CDR3 has 18 residues. The V end was cut by 3 bases, the J end by 4 bases, with 22 bases between. Per germline, CDR1 MNHEY and CDR2 SMNVEV (reference sequence). The CDR3 DNA reads TGTGCCAGCAGTTTGCCACCCCTTAAGACAGAAGATAATCAGCCCCAGCATTTT. This encodes CASSLPPLKTEDNQPQHF.

This clone has only a few counts. In the same sample, other DNA sequences code for this CDR3. The chain joins TRBV7-2 to TRBJ2-5; D is unclear. Per the germline V gene, CDR1 is SGHTA and CDR2 is FQGNSA. With 1 base removed from V and 5 bases from J, the gap between germline ends came to 8 bases. The CDR3 totals 13 residues. The CDR3 spells CASSLVSGETQYF. The CDR3 bases are TGTGCCAGCAGCTTAGTTTCCGGGGAGACCCAGTACTTC.

This clone was observed a single time. The genes are TRBV5-1 and TRBJ1-3; D unresolved. The germline V and J ends were trimmed by 0 bases and 0 bases, with 7 bases remaining between them. The V gene's germline CDR1 is SGHRS and CDR2 YFSETQ. This CDR3 is 15 amino acids long. The CDR3 DNA reads as TGCGCCAGCAGCTTGGACGGTATCTCTGGAAACACCATATATTTT. It yields the protein CASSLDGISGNTIYF.

This clone was counted only a few times. The chain has TRBV7-2 and TRBJ1-1; 8 positions agree with TRBD1. The CDR3 is made up of 13 amino acids. In germline, CDR1 is SGHTA, CDR2 FQGNSA. V shed 3 bases, J shed 11 bases, and the junction held 8 bases outside the gene matches. CDR3 sequence (DNA): TGTGCCAGCAGCTTGTCAGGGGGCGGAGAGGCTTTCTTT. Its protein is CASSLSGGGEAFF.

The chain combines TRBV5-4 with TRBJ2-5, with D uncertain. The V and J ends lost 3 bases and 2 bases respectively, with 11 bases between them. The CDR3 loop spans 14 amino acids. CDR1 SGHNT and CDR2 YYREEE come from the germline V gene (reference sequence). CDR3 sequence: CASSSPSTQETQYF. As DNA, the CDR3 is TGTGCCAGCAGCTCCCCATCCACTCAAGAGACCCAGTACTTC.

The gene calls are TRBV28 and TRBJ1-4; 11 bases agree with TRBD1. The V gene's germline CDR1 is MDHEN and CDR2 SYDVKM. The V and J ends lost 2 bases and 7 bases, in that order; junction bases with no gene match: 9. This CDR3 is 17 amino acids long. The CDR3 loop reads CASSLLGQGVAGEKLFF. CDR3 DNA: TGTGCCAGCAGTTTACTGGGACAGGGGGTGGCGGGTGAAAAACTGTTTTTT. Filled out from reference TRBV28 and TRBJ1-4, the complete variable domain reads DVKVTQSSRYLVKRTGEKVFLECVQDMDHENMFWYRQDPGLGLRLIYFSYDVKMKEKGDIPEGYSVSREKKERFSLILESASTNQTSMYLCASSLLGQGVAGEKLFFGSGTQLSVL.

The chain has TRBV13 and TRBJ2-5, with 12 bases lining up with TRBD2. The CDR3 length is 14 residues. From germline, CDR1 is PRHDT and CDR2 FYEKMQ (reference sequence). The junction had 5 bases not matched to a gene; V was cut back by 7 bases and J by 5 bases. The CDR3 bases are TGTGCCAGCACCCTAGCGGGGGGGTTTGAGACCCAGTACTTC. Its protein product is CASTLAGGFETQYF.

This chain connects TRBV9 to TRBJ1-3, with 8 bases fitting TRBD1. Germline CDR1 reads SGDLS; CDR2 reads YYNGEE. This CDR3 has 14 amino acids. The trim removed 3 bases at V and 4 bases at J, leaving 3 bases unmatched. The CDR3 DNA sequence: TGTGCCAGCAGCGCGACAGGGGTCGGAAACACCATATATTTT. This encodes CASSATGVGNTIYF.

This clone was seen a few times. The rearrangement uses TRBV10-3 and TRBJ1-4; 11 nucleotides agree with TRBD1. Germline V gives CDR1 ENHRY, CDR2 SYGVKD. The V segment lost 3 bases and the J segment 7 bases; nucleotides outside the gene matches: 1. This CDR3 has 14 residues. This CDR3 reads CAISDGTGGEKLFF. The CDR3 region has the DNA TGTGCCATCAGTGATGGGACAGGGGGTGAAAAACTGTTTTTT.